A single sample is the source of the 5 T cell receptor beta chains below, sequenced in a study of shared clonotypes between healthy human individuals. This table comes from immunoSEQ multiplex PCR, and its TCRdb copy is limited to in-frame clones, with some not included. The table lists approximately 100,000 clones, under 70% of them singletons. The specimen was memory CD8+ T cells sorted from blood. Subset specified: CD45RO+ cells pooled with CCR7-negative TemRA cells. Every receptor here comes from a woman aged 25-40 years in good health.

This clone was found once. V is TRBV21-1 and J is TRBJ1-2; TRBD1 is taken as the D call from the table, unchecked against the DNA. TRBV21-1 is a pseudogene. The CDR3 has 15 amino acids. Written as DNA, the CDR3 is TGTGCCAGCAGCAAAATTCTCGACAGGGGTAAAGGCTACACCTTC. Translated: CASSKILDRGKGYTF.

The chain employs TRBV11-2 and TRBJ1-2, with D uncertain. The V and J ends lost 1 base and 8 bases respectively, with 11 bases between them. Germline CDR1 SGHAT, CDR2 FQNNGV. The CDR3 contains 13 residues. DNA of the CDR3: TGTGCCAGCAGCTTAGGAGGGTTTAGGGGCTACACCTTC. Translated, it gives CASSLGGFRGYTF.

In its sample, this clone was seen many times. The chain combines TRBV6-5 with TRBJ1-5; 11 bases agree with TRBD1. V lost 2 bases and J lost 4; bases outside the gene matches: 1. The CDR3 covers 15 residues. The germline CDR1 and CDR2 sequences are MNHEY and SVGAGI. The CDR3 is CASSYGTGGNQPQHF. In nucleotides, the CDR3 is TGTGCCAGCAGTTACGGGACAGGGGGGAATCAGCCCCAGCATTTT.

The J gene is TRBJ2-5, the V gene TRBV13; TRBD2 matches at 12 bases. The CDR3 totals 18 residues. Germline V CDR1 and CDR2: PRHDT, FYEKMQ (reference sequence). J was trimmed by 5 bases and V by 0 bases; bases with no gene match: 10. CDR3 protein: CASSLGRLAGGREETQYF. The DNA for the CDR3 is TGTGCCAGCAGCTTAGGCCGCCTAGCGGGAGGGCGAGAGGAGACCCAGTACTTC.

Points on this clone: Only one base separates this from a far larger clonotype, so it likely reflects a read error. The sample carries other DNA sequences with the same CDR3. The CDR3 bases are TGTGCCAGCAGTGAAGGGACTAGCGGGAGCTACGAGCAGTACTTC. This codes for CASSEGTSGSYEQYF. The chain is built from TRBV6-1 and TRBJ2-7; 13 bases line up with TRBD2. Germline CDR1 reads MNHNS; CDR2 reads SASEGT. The V segment lost 1 base and the J segment 3 bases; nucleotides outside the gene matches: 0. This CDR3 is built from 15 residues.